What follows describes a single T cell receptor (beta chain). Its antigen is not known. V was shortened by 3 bases and J by 5 bases, with 22 bases between the two germline ends. The CDR3 is 17 residues long. Germline V gives CDR1 MDHEN, CDR2 SYDVKM. These data are taken from a study of radiotherapy plus CTLA-4 blockade in lung cancer. Across the study: Disease control was achieved by 31% of patients, and objective responses by 15% to 20%. Study-level results: Radiotherapy was combined with ipilimumab, and tumor-derived TCR clones then expanded in blood. Early clone dynamics of blood T cells, plus interferon-beta, reportedly predicted response best.

Here immunoSEQ multiplex PCR was the method, and the copy in TCRdb shows in-frame clones only, minus some. The top ten hold about 3% of the sample, which has roughly 60,000 clones, around 69% seen once. V usage is TRBV28 and J usage is TRBJ1-1; the D is unclear. The sequenced sample was peripheral blood, obtained from a patient treated with radiotherapy plus ipilimumab. The clonotype comes from a human donor with non-small cell lung cancer who had a complete response to radiotherapy plus ipilimumab. The CDR3 DNA sequence: TGTGCCAGCAGTTTCCTATCCGTGGGCCCCCGGTGGACTGAAGCTTTCTTT. The encoded protein is CASSFLSVGPRWTEAFF. Variable domain in full (rest from reference TRBV28 and TRBJ1-1): DVKVTQSSRYLVKRTGEKVFLECVQDMDHENMFWYRQDPGLGLRLIYFSYDVKMKEKGDIPEGYSVSREKKERFSLILESASTNQTSMYLCASSFLSVGPRWTEAFFGQGTRLTVV.